This entry lists 3 T cell receptor beta chains sequenced from one sample in a study of regulatory T cells in long-lasting Graves disease (dated by TCRdb to the early 2020s). According to the study, the label for this sample's time point signals: persistent/refractory GD, antithyroid drugs over 5 years with positive TRAb. For both TCR sequencing and RNA sequencing, RNA was extracted from PBMCs using TRIzol. The protocol used for the library was multiplex PCR. The sequencing machine was an Illumina HiSeq 4000. iRepertoire HTBI primers and Arm-PCR amplification of CDR3 regions were used to construct TCR beta libraries. The public reads were reanalyzed by TCRdb: fastp trimming at Q25, MiXCR alignment, in-frame beta chains only. Records with the same CDR3 protein are collapsed into one entry carrying the most frequent genes and DNA. This sample lists about 290,000 distinct CDR3 sequences; 22% were detected once. The biggest ten clones account for roughly three fifths of the sample.

Specimen: peripheral blood mononuclear cells (PBMCs), collected when the disease was refractory, from a patient treated with antithyroid drugs. These receptor sequences come from a female donor with Graves disease.

This clonotype showed up just a few times. This chain connects TRBV19 to TRBJ1-2; 8 bases line up with TRBD1. The CDR3 contains 13 residues. Germline CDR1 is LNHDA and CDR2 is SQIVND (reference sequence). V was clipped by 8 bases and J by 4 bases; unmatched bases: 6. The CDR3 loop reads CASRTGLGYGYTF. In nucleotides, the CDR3 is TGTGCCAGTCGGACAGGGTTGGGCTATGGCTACACCTTC.

This chain joins TRBV10-3 and TRBJ1-1; 8 bases line up with TRBD1. The CDR3 totals 14 residues. V dropped 4 bases and J dropped 5; count of bases not matched to a gene: 6. The germline V gene has CDR1 ENHRY and CDR2 SYGVKD. DNA of the CDR3: TGTGCCATCAGTGCAGACAGGGGTATAACTGAAGCTTTCTTT. Protein sequence: CAISADRGITEAFF.

There are many counts of this clonotype. V is TRBV6-6 and J is TRBJ1-1; TRBD1 might be the D (5 bases). This CDR3 comprises 15 residues. The V gene's germline CDR1 is MNHNY and CDR2 SVGAGI (reference sequence). V lost 0 bases to trimming and J lost 2 bases, with 10 bases between them. CDR3 region: CASSYSGVENTEAFF. The CDR3 DNA is TGTGCCAGCAGTTACTCGGGGGTGGAAAACACTGAAGCTTTCTTT.